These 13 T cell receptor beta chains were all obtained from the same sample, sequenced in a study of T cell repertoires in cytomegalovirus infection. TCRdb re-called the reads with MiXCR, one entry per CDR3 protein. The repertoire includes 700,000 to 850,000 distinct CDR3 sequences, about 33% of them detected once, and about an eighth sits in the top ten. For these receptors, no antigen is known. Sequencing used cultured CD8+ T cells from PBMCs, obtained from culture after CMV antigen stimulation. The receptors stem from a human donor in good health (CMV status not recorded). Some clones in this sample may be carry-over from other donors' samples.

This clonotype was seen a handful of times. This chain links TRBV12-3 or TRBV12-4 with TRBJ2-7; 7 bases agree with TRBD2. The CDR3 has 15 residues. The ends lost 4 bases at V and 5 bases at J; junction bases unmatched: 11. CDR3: CASSSTSLLVDEQYF. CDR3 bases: TGTGCCAGCAGTTCGACTAGCTTATTAGTCGACGAGCAGTACTTC.

The CDR3 DNA sequence: TGTGCCAGCAGTTTCGAGGCAACTAATGAAAAACTGTTTTTT. It is translated as CASSFEATNEKLFF. The chain couples TRBV12-3 or TRBV12-4 to TRBJ1-4, with D unresolved. The CDR3 covers 14 residues. V lost 3 bases to trimming and J lost 0 bases, with 5 bases between them.

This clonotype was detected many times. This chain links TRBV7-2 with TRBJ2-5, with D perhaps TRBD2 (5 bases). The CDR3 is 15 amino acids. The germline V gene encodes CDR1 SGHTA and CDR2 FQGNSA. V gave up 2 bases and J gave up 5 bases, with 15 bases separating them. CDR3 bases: TGTGCCAGCAGCTTATACGGGAACAGTGGGGAGACCCAGTACTTC. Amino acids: CASSLYGNSGETQYF.

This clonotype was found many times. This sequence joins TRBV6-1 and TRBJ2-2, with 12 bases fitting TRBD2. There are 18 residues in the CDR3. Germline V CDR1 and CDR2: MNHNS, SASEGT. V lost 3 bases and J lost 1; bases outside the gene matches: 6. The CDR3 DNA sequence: TGTGCCAGCAGTGATAAAACTAGCGGGGGGAAGAACACCGGGGAGCTGTTTTTT. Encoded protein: CASSDKTSGGKNTGELFF.

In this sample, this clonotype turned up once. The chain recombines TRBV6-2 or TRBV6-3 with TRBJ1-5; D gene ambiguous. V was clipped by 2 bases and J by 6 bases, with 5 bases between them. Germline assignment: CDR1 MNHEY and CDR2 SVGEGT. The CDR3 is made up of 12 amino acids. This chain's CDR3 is CASSYNIQPQHF. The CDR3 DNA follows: TGTGCCAGCAGTTACAATATTCAGCCCCAGCATTTT.

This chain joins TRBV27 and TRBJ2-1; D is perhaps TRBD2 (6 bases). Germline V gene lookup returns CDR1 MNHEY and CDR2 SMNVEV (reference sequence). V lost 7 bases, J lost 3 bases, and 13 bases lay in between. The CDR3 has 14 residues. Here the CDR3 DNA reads TGTGCCAGCAAACACGGGGGTCTCTACAATGAGCAGTTCTTC. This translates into CASKHGGLYNEQFF.

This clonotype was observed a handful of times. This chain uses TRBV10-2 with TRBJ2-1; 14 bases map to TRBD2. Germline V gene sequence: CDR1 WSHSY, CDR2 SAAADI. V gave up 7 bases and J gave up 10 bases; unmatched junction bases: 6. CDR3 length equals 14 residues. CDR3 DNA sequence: TGCGCCAGCACTCAGGGACTAGCGGGGGAAGAGCAGTTCTTC. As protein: CASTQGLAGEEQFF.

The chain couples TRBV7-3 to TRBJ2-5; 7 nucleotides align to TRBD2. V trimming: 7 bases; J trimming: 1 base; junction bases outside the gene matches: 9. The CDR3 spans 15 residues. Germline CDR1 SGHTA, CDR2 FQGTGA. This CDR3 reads CASTPTGGTQETQYF. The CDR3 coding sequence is TGTGCCAGCACCCCAACGGGGGGAACCCAAGAGACCCAGTACTTC.

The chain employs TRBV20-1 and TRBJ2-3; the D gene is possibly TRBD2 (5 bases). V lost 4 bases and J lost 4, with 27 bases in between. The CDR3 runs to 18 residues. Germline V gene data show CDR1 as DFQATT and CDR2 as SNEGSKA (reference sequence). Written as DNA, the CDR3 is TGCAGTGCTATATACCGAGGGAATTTGGAGATTCGCGCAGATACGCAGTATTTT. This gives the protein CSAIYRGNLEIRADTQYF.

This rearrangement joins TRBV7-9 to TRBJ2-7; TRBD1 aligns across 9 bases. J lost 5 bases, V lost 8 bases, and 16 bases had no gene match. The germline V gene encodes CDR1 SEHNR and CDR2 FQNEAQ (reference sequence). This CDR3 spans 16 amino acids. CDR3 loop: CASGGPRDRGSDEQYF. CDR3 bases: TGTGCCAGCGGGGGGCCCCGAGACAGGGGGTCCGACGAGCAGTACTTC.

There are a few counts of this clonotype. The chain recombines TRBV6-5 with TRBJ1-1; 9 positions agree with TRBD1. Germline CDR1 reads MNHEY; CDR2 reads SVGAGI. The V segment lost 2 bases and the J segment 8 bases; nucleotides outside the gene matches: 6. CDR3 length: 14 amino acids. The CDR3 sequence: CASSYRWTGEEAFF. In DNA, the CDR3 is TGTGCCAGCAGTTACCGATGGACAGGGGAAGAAGCTTTCTTT.

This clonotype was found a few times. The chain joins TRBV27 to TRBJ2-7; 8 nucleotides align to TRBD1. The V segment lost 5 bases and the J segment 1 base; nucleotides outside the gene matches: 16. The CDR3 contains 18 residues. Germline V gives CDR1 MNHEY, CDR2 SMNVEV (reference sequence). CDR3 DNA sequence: TGTGCCAGCAGTCCGGCCCACCGACAGGGGAAGGGGTCCTACGAGCAGTACTTC. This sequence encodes CASSPAHRQGKGSYEQYF.

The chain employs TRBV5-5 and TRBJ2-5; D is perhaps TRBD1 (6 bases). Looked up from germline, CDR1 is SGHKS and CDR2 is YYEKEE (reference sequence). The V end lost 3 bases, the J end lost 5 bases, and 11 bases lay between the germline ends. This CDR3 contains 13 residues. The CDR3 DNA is TGTGCCAGCAGCTCACAGGGTTTTGAGACCCAGTACTTC. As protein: CASSSQGFETQYF.